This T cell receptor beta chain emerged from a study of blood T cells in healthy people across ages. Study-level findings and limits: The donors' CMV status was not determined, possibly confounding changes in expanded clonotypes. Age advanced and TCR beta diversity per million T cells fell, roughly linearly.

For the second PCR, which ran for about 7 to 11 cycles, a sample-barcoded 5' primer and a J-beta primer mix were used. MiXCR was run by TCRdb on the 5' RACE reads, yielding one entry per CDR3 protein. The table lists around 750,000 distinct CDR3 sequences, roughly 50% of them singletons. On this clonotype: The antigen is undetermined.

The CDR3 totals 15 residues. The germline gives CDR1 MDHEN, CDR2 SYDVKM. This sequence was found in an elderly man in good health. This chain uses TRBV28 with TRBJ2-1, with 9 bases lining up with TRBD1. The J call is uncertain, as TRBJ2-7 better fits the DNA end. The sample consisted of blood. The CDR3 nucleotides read TGTGCCAGCAGTCCCGCCCTGGGACAGGGCCCCGAGCAGTACTTC. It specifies CASSPALGQGPEQYF.